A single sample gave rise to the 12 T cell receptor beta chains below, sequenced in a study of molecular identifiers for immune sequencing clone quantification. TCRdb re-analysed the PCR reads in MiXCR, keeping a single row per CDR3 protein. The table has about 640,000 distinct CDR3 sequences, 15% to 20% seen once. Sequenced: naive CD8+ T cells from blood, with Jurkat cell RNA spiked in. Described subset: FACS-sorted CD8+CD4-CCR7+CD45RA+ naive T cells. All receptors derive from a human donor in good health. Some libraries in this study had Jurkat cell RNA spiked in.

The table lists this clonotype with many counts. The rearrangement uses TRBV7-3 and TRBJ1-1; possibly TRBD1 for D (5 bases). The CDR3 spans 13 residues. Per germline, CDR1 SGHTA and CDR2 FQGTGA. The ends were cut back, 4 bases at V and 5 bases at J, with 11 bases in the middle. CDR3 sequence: CASSSQGRTEAFF. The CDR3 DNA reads TGTGCCAGCAGCTCTCAGGGACGTACTGAAGCTTTCTTT.

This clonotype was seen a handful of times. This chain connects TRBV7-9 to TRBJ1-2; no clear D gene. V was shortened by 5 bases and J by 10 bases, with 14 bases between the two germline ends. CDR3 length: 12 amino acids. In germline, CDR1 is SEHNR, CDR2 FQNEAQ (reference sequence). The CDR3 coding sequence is TGTGCCAGCAGCATGCCCAGGACTCACTACACCTTC. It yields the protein CASSMPRTHYTF.

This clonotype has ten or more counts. The CDR3 loop is CSVVGQGWTEAFF. The CDR3 DNA reads TGCAGCGTTGTGGGACAGGGGTGGACTGAAGCTTTCTTT. The V call is TRBV29-1, the J call TRBJ1-1, with 10 bases aligning to TRBD1. The CDR3 has 13 residues. Germline assignment: CDR1 SQVTM and CDR2 ANQGSEA. V was clipped by 4 bases and J by 5 bases; unmatched bases: 4.

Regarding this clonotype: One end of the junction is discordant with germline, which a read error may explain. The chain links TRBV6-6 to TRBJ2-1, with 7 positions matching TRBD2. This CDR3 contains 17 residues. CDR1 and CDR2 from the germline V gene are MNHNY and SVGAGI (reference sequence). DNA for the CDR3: TGTGCCAACAGTCCTTTATCCGGGAGGAGCCCCTACAATGAGCAGTTCTTC. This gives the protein CANSPLSGRSPYNEQFF.

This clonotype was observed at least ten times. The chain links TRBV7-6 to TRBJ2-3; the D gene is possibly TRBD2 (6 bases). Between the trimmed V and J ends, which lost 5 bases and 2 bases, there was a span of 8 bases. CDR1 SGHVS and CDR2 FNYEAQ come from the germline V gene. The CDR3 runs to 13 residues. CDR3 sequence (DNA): TGTGCCAGCAGCCGGGACTTCACAGATACGCAGTATTTT. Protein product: CASSRDFTDTQYF.

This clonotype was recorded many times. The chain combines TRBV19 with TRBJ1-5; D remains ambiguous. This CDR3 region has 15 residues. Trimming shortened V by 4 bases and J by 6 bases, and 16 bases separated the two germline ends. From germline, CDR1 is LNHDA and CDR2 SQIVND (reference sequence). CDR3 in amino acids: CASSKDLGGVQPQHF. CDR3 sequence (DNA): TGTGCCAGTAGTAAAGACCTAGGTGGAGTTCAGCCCCAGCATTTT.

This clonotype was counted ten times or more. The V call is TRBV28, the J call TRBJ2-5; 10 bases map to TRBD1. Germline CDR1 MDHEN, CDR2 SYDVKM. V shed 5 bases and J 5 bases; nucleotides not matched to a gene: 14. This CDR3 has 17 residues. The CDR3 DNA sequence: TGTGCCAGCAGTCCGCTTGAGATGACAGGGGGCTCGGAGACCCAGTACTTC. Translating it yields CASSPLEMTGGSETQYF.

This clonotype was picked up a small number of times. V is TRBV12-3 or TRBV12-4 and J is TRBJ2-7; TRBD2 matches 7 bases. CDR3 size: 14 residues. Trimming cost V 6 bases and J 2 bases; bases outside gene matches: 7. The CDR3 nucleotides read TGTGCCAGCAGCCTGCTGGGGAGGGCCTACGAGCAGTACTTC. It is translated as CASSLLGRAYEQYF.

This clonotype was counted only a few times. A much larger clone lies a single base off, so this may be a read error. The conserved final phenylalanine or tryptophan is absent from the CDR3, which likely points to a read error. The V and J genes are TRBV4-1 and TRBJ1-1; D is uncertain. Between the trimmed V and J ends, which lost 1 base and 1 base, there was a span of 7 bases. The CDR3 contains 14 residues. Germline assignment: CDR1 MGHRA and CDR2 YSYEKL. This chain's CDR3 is CASSQVPRNTEAFL. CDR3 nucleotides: TGCGCCAGCAGCCAAGTTCCCAGGAACACTGAAGCTTTCCTT.

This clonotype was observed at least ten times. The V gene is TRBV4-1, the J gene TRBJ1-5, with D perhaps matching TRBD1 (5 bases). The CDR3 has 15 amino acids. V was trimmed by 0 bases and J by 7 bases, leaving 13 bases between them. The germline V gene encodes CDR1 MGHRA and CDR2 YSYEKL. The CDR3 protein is CASSQDNGPGQPQHF. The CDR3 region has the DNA TGCGCCAGCAGCCAAGATAACGGGCCAGGGCAGCCCCAGCATTTT.

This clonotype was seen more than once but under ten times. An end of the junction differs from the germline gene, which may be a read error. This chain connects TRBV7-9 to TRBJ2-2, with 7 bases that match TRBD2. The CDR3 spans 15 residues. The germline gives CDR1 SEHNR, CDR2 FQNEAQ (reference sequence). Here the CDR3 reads CASSSRDGEHREEVF. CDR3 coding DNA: TGTGCCAGCAGCTCGCGGGACGGTGAACACCGGGAGGAGGTTTTT.

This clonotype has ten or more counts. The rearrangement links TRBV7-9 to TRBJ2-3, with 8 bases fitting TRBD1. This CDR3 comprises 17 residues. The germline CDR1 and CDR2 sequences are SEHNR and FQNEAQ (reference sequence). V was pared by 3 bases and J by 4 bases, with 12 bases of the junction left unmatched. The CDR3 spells CASSFFGQGPGPDTQYF. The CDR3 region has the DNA TGTGCCAGCAGCTTCTTCGGACAGGGCCCAGGGCCAGATACGCAGTATTTT.